The 27 T cell receptor beta chains below were found in one sample sequenced in a study of T cells and Merkel cell carcinoma outcomes (dated by TCRdb to about 2020). The library was generated by the immunoSEQ multiplex PCR assay. As stored in TCRdb, this immuneACCESS dataset retains in-frame rearrangements with V and J assigned. A fraction of the clones does not appear; measured against another copy, unresolved V genes explain less than half of the discrepancy, and the remainder lacks a known reason. This sample gives over 550 clones in total; more than 90% of them show up just once. Of the sample, roughly 4.9% falls within the top ten clones. Sequenced material: tumor tissue from Merkel cell carcinoma. Receptors originate from a human donor with Merkel cell carcinoma.

The gene calls are TRBV7-2 and TRBJ2-3; tentatively, D is TRBD1 (6 bases). V was pared by 1 base and J by 2 bases, with 10 bases between. CDR1 is SGHTA, CDR2 FQGNSA, per germline. This CDR3 region has 15 residues. The CDR3 coding sequence is TGTGCCAGCAGCTTAGAGGGGACAACCACAGATACGCAGTATTTT. The encoded protein is CASSLEGTTTDTQYF.

The chain employs TRBV18 and TRBJ2-5, with a tentative D call TRBD2 (6 bases). Per the germline V gene, CDR1 is KGHSH and CDR2 is LQKENI. The CDR3 spans 12 residues. V was pared by 3 bases and J by 4 bases, with 6 bases between. CDR3 sequence: CASSPGGETQYF. The DNA for the CDR3 is TGTGCCAGCTCACCGGGGGGAGAGACCCAGTACTTC.

The genes are TRBV18 and TRBJ2-7; D is unclear. From germline, CDR1 is KGHSH and CDR2 LQKENI. The CDR3 has 13 amino acids. Trimming stripped 5 bases from V and 2 bases from J, with 10 bases between. Written as DNA, the CDR3 is TGTGCCAGCTCAACTCCACAGACCTACGAGCAGTACTTC. Translation gives CASSTPQTYEQYF.

This clone was seen a single time. V gene TRBV9 combines with J gene TRBJ2-1; no firm D call. This CDR3 comprises 15 residues. V lost 2 bases and J lost 4, with 13 bases in between. CDR1 and CDR2 from the germline V gene are SGDLS and YYNGEE. CDR3 nucleotide sequence: TGTGCCAGCAGCGTTTTGACTCGCCTATACAATGAGCAGTTCTTC. Translated, it gives CASSVLTRLYNEQFF. Filled out from reference TRBV9 and TRBJ2-1, the complete variable domain reads DSGVTQTPKHLITATGQRVTLRCSPRSGDLSVYWYQQSLDQGLQFLIQYYNGEERAKGNILERFSAQQFPDLHSELNLSSLELGDSALYFCASSVLTRLYNEQFFGPGTRLTVL.

V gene TRBV28 combines with J gene TRBJ1-3; D is undetermined. This CDR3 contains 15 residues. Trimming shortened V by 3 bases and J by 0 bases, and 9 bases separated the two germline ends. Germline loops: CDR1 MDHEN, CDR2 SYDVKM. The CDR3 nucleotides are TGTGCCAGCAGTTTCAGTAGTAACTCTGGAAACACCATATATTTT. Its protein product is CASSFSSNSGNTIYF. The full variable domain, rest sourced from reference TRBV28 and TRBJ1-3, is DVKVTQSSRYLVKRTGEKVFLECVQDMDHENMFWYRQDPGLGLRLIYFSYDVKMKEKGDIPEGYSVSREKKERFSLILESASTNQTSMYLCASSFSSNSGNTIYFGEGSWLTVV.

The chain combines TRBV29-1 with TRBJ1-2; 7 nucleotides align to TRBD1. Germline values: CDR1 SQVTM, CDR2 ANQGSEA. Trimming cost V 7 bases and J 2 bases; bases outside gene matches: 10. This CDR3 is built from 14 residues. CDR3 sequence: CSADRQGENYGYTF. The CDR3 bases are TGCAGCGCTGATAGGCAGGGGGAAAACTATGGCTACACCTTC.

The V call is TRBV28, the J call TRBJ2-3; the match to TRBD2 covers 8 bases. The length of the CDR3 is 15 residues. V lost 1 base to trimming and J lost 1 base; unmatched junction nucleotides: 1. CDR1 and CDR2 from the germline V gene are MDHEN and SYDVKM. Here the CDR3 reads CASSLSAGGTDTQYF. CDR3 in DNA: TGTGCCAGCAGTTTATCAGCGGGAGGCACAGATACGCAGTATTTT. Complete variable domain (other parts from reference TRBV28 and TRBJ2-3): DVKVTQSSRYLVKRTGEKVFLECVQDMDHENMFWYRQDPGLGLRLIYFSYDVKMKEKGDIPEGYSVSREKKERFSLILESASTNQTSMYLCASSLSAGGTDTQYFGPGTRLTVL.

The chain employs TRBV30 and TRBJ2-1; 7 bases match TRBD2. Germline V gene lookup returns CDR1 GTSNPN and CDR2 SVGIG (reference sequence). This CDR3 contains 17 residues. Germline trimming cut 4 bases from V and 1 base from J; bases unmatched to any gene: 13. The CDR3 DNA is TGTGCCTGGACTAGCGGTCTTCTCACGGGGTCCTACAATGAGCAGTTCTTC. The encoded protein is CAWTSGLLTGSYNEQFF.

The CDR3 nucleotides read TGTGCCAGCAGCTTAGCGGACAATCAGCCCCAGCATTTT. Translating gives CASSLADNQPQHF. J is TRBJ1-5 and V is TRBV7-2, with D unclear. Germline CDR1 is SGHTA and CDR2 is FQGNSA. V was trimmed by 0 bases and J by 3 bases, leaving 3 bases between them. The CDR3 length is 13 residues.

Only one count was recorded for this clone. The CDR3 spells CASSLSYSARTQYF. CDR3 coding DNA: TGTGCCAGCAGTTTATCATATTCGGCGAGGACCCAGTACTTC. This chain connects TRBV27 to TRBJ2-5; no firm D call. The ends were cut back, 0 bases at V and 7 bases at J, with 12 bases in the middle. This CDR3 region has 14 residues. CDR1 is MNHEY, CDR2 SMNVEV, per germline (reference sequence).

This chain uses TRBV28 with TRBJ1-2; D is unresolved. There are 14 residues in the CDR3. The germline V and J ends were trimmed by 6 bases and 8 bases, with 19 bases remaining between them. Germline CDR1 reads MDHEN; CDR2 reads SYDVKM. Written as DNA, the CDR3 is TGTGCCAGCAGCCCTCGAAGACACGGGTCCGGCTACACCTTC. This gives the protein CASSPRRHGSGYTF.

The chain links TRBV7-9 to TRBJ1-1; maybe TRBD1 (5 bases). CDR3 size: 15 residues. V lost 2 bases, J lost 1 base, and 11 bases lay in between. Germline-derived CDR1 and CDR2 are SEHNR and FQNEAQ (reference sequence). This chain's CDR3 is CASSLREGANTEAFF. The DNA of the CDR3 is TGTGCCAGCAGCTTACGGGAAGGGGCGAACACTGAAGCTTTCTTT. Full variable domain (remainder filled in from reference TRBV7-9 and TRBJ1-1): DTGVSQNPRHKITKRGQNVTFRCDPISEHNRLYWYRQTLGQGPEFLTYFQNEAQLEKSRLLSDRFSAERPKGSFSTLEIQRTEQGDSAMYLCASSLREGANTEAFFGQGTRLTVV.

The chain joins TRBV5-1 to TRBJ2-1, with unresolved D. CDR3 size: 12 residues. Germline assignment: CDR1 SGHRS and CDR2 YFSETQ. V lost 0 bases to trimming and J lost 8 bases, with 6 bases between them. CDR3 nucleotide sequence: TGCGCCAGCAGCTTGGGAATCGATGAGCAGTTCTTC. It encodes CASSLGIDEQFF.

This rearrangement joins TRBV9 to TRBJ2-3, with a weak D call TRBD2 (6 bases). Germline CDR1 SGDLS, CDR2 YYNGEE. The CDR3 is 16 residues long. V was cut by 5 bases and J by 3 bases, with 19 bases left in between. The CDR3 coding sequence is TGTGCCAGCAGTGTCGAATCAGGAGGGGTTACAGATACGCAGTATTTT. This translates into CASSVESGGVTDTQYF.

As concerns this clone: A read error may account for a junction end that differs from germline. The chain carries TRBV4-3 and TRBJ1-2; the D gene is possibly TRBD1 (6 bases). In germline, CDR1 is LGHNA, CDR2 YSLEER. This CDR3 has 16 residues. The chain's CDR3 is CASSQDRGAANYDYTF. CDR3 coding DNA: TGCGCCAGCAGCCAAGATCGGGGGGCTGCTAACTATGACTACACCTTC.

This clone was recorded a few times. V is TRBV2 and J is TRBJ2-2; D might be TRBD2 (7 bases). Trimming pared 9 bases from V and 5 bases from J, leaving 13 bases between. The CDR3 runs to 13 residues. CDR1 and CDR2 from the germline V gene are SNHLY and FYNNEI. This chain's CDR3 is CASREGETGELFF. In DNA, the CDR3 is TGTGCCAGTAGGGAGGGGGAGACCGGGGAGCTGTTTTTT.

J is TRBJ2-3 and V is TRBV7-3, with unresolved D. The CDR3 has 16 amino acids. The V gene lost 2 bases and the J gene lost 4 bases, with 16 bases spanning the gap. CDR1 and CDR2 from the germline V gene are SGHTA and FQGTGA. The CDR3 loop is CASSLSTPWMSDTQYF. CDR3 DNA: TGTGCCAGCAGCTTATCGACACCGTGGATGTCAGATACGCAGTATTTT.

V is TRBV19 and J is TRBJ2-4; TRBD2 agrees at 12 bases. CDR3 size: 18 residues. CDR1 is LNHDA, CDR2 SQIVND, per germline (reference sequence). V gave up 3 bases and J gave up 1 base; unmatched junction bases: 7. CDR3 sequence reads: CASSIRLAGEAAKNIQYF. The CDR3 bases are TGTGCCAGTAGTATTAGACTAGCGGGAGAGGCGGCCAAAAACATTCAGTACTTC.

The V and J genes are TRBV29-1 and TRBJ2-5; no clear D. V was trimmed by 7 bases and J by 2 bases, leaving 8 bases between them. This CDR3 comprises 11 residues. Germline CDR1 and CDR2: SQVTM and ANQGSEA. CDR3 sequence (DNA): TGCAGCGCTTGCCAGCAAGAGACCCAGTACTTC. It yields the protein CSACQQETQYF.

The rearrangement joins TRBV28 to TRBJ1-2, with D unclear. Germline V gene data show CDR1 as MDHEN and CDR2 as SYDVKM. The V and J ends lost 7 bases and 2 bases respectively, with 14 bases between them. The CDR3 covers 14 residues. As DNA, the CDR3 is TGTGCCAGCACCTTCGAGGTCGCGAACTATGGCTACACCTTC. It encodes CASTFEVANYGYTF.

The sample holds one count of this clone. DNA of the CDR3: TGTGCCAGCAGCCATCGGGGTACTAATGAGCAGTTCTTC. Translating gives CASSHRGTNEQFF. The chain links TRBV13 to TRBJ2-1; D might be TRBD2 (5 bases). The germline CDR1 and CDR2 sequences are PRHDT and FYEKMQ (reference sequence). The V and J ends lost 5 bases and 7 bases respectively, with 12 bases between them. The CDR3 runs to 13 residues.

This sequence joins TRBV7-8 and TRBJ2-3; D gene ambiguous. Germline V lookup: CDR1 SGHVS, CDR2 FQNEAQ. There are 15 residues in the CDR3. The V end lost 5 bases, the J end lost 1 base, and 13 bases lay between the germline ends. CDR3 DNA sequence: TGTGCCAGCAGCCCGGATAGAGCCGGCACAGATACGCAGTATTTT. This codes for CASSPDRAGTDTQYF.

There are a few counts of this clone. The chain combines TRBV25-1 with TRBJ2-7; 8 bases match TRBD2. Germline-derived CDR1 and CDR2 are MGHDK and SYGVNS. This CDR3 contains 15 residues. The J segment lost 7 bases and the V segment lost 4 bases, leaving 12 bases of the junction unmatched. The CDR3 coding sequence is TGTGCCAGCAGTGGTGGACTAGCCCGGGTAGGAGAGCAGTACTTC. This gives the protein CASSGGLARVGEQYF.

This chain uses TRBV20-1 with TRBJ1-1; D unresolved. Per the germline V gene, CDR1 is DFQATT and CDR2 is SNEGSKA (reference sequence). This CDR3 has 11 residues. Trimming removed 3 bases at V and 5 bases at J, with 7 bases between. The CDR3 DNA follows: TGCAGTGCTAGTTATCAGACTGAAGCTTTCTTT. It specifies CSASYQTEAFF.

The chain recombines TRBV7-9 with TRBJ1-1; tentatively, D is TRBD1 (5 bases). V lost 4 bases to trimming and J lost 1 base, with 10 bases between them. CDR3 length: 14 amino acids. CDR1 is SEHNR, CDR2 FQNEAQ, per germline (reference sequence). CDR3 bases: TGTGCCAGCAGCTACGGGGGGTCGAACACTGAAGCTTTCTTT. Translating gives CASSYGGSNTEAFF.

This clone came up a few times. V and J are TRBV19 and TRBJ2-3; the D is unclear. Trimming took off 0 bases at V and 6 bases at J, with 19 bases between the two ends. The CDR3 contains 17 residues. CDR1 and CDR2 (germline): LNHDA, SQIVND (reference sequence). The CDR3 loop is CASSIDLVSPPLDTQYF. The CDR3 coding sequence is TGTGCCAGTAGTATAGATCTAGTCTCCCCCCCCTTGGATACGCAGTATTTT.

This clone was seen just once. The chain couples TRBV18 to TRBJ1-1; a possible D gene is TRBD1 (6 bases). The CDR3 extends over 13 amino acids. Trimming took off 2 bases at V and 6 bases at J, with 10 bases between the two ends. Germline-derived CDR1 and CDR2 are KGHSH and LQKENI. CDR3 nucleotide sequence: TGTGCCAGCTCACCAATTCCAGGGGCTGAAGCTTTCTTT. This translates into CASSPIPGAEAFF.